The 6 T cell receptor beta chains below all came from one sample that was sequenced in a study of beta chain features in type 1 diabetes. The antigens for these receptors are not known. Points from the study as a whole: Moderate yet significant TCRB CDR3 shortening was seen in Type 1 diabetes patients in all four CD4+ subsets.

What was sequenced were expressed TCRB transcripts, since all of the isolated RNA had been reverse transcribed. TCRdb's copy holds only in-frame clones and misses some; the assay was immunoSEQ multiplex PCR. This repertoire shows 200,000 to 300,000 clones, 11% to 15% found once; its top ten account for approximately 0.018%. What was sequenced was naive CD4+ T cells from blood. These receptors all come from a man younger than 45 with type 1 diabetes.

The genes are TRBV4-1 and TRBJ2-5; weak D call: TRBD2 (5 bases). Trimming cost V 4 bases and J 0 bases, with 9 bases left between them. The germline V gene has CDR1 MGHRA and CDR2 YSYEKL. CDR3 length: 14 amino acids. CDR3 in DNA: TGCGCCAGCAGCCGCTTAGCGTACCAAGAGACCCAGTACTTC. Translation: CASSRLAYQETQYF.

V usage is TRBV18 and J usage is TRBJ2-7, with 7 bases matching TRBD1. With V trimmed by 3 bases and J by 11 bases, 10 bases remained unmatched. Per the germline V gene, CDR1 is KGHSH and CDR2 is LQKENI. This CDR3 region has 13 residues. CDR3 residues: CASSPPDRVPKYF. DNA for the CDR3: TGTGCCAGCTCACCGCCCGACAGGGTCCCTAAGTACTTC.

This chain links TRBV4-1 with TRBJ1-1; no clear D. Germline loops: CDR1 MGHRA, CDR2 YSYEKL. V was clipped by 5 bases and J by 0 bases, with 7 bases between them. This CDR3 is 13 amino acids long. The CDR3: CASSKQLNTEAFF. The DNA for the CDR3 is TGCGCCAGCAGCAAACAACTGAACACTGAAGCTTTCTTT.

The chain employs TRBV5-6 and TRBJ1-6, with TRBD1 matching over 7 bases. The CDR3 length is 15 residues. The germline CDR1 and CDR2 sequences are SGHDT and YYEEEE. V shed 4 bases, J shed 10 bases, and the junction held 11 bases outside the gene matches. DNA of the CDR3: TGTGCCAGCAGCCTACCGGGACAGAAAGTCTCACCCCTCCACTTT. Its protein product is CASSLPGQKVSPLHF.

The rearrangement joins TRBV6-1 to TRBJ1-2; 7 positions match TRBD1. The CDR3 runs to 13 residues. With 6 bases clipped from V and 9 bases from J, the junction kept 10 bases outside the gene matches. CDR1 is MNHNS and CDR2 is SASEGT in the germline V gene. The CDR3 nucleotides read TGTGCCAGCAGAGGGGGACAGCAGTCCCGCTACACCTTC. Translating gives CASRGGQQSRYTF.

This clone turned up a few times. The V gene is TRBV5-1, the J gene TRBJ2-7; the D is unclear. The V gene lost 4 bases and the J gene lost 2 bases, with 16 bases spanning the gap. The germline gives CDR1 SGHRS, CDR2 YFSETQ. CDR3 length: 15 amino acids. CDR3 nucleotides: TGCGCCAGCAGCCTTCTTGGGCCGGCCACCTACGAGCAGTACTTC. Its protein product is CASSLLGPATYEQYF.